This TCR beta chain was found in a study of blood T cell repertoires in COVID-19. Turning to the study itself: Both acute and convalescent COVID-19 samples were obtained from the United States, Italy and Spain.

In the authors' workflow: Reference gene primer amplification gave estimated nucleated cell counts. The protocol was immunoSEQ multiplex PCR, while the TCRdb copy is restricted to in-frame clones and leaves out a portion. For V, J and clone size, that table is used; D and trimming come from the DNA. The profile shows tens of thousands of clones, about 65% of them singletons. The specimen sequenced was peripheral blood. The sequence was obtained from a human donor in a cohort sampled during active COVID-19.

The CDR3 sequence is CAISGDTAEAFF. As DNA, the CDR3 is TGTGCCATCAGTGGGGACACGGCTGAAGCTTTCTTT. The V gene is TRBV10-3, the J gene TRBJ1-1, with D possibly TRBD1 on 6 matching bases. V lost 4 bases, J lost 6 bases, and 9 bases lay in between. CDR3 length: 12 residues. Germline values: CDR1 ENHRY, CDR2 SYGVKD.